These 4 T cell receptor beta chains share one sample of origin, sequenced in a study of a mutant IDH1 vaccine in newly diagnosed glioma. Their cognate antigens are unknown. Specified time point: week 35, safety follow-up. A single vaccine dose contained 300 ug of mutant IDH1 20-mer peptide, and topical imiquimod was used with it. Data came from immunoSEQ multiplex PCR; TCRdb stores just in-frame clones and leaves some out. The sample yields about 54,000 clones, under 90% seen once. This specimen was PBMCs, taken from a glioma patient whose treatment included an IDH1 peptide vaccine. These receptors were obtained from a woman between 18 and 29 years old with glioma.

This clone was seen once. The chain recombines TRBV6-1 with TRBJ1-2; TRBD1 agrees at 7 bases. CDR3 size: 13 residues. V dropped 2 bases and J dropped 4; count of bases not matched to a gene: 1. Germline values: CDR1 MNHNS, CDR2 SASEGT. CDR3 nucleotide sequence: TGTGCCAGCAGTGAATGGGACAGCTATGGCTACACCTTC. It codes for CASSEWDSYGYTF.

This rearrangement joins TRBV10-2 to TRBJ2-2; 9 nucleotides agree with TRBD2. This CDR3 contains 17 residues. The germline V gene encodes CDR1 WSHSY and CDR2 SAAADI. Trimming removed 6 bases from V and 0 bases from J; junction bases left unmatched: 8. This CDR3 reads CASRGFGGRANTGELFF. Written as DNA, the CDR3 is TGCGCCAGCAGAGGATTCGGCGGGAGGGCGAACACCGGGGAGCTGTTTTTT.

The CDR3 bases are TGTGCCAGCTCACCAGATGTTCGTCAGATTTTTTCACCCCTCCACTTT. It codes for CASSPDVRQIFSPLHF. The rearrangement joins TRBV18 to TRBJ1-6; no clear D gene. Between the trimmed V and J ends, which lost 2 bases and 9 bases, there was a span of 17 bases. The CDR3 runs to 16 residues. Germline CDR1 is KGHSH and CDR2 is LQKENI.

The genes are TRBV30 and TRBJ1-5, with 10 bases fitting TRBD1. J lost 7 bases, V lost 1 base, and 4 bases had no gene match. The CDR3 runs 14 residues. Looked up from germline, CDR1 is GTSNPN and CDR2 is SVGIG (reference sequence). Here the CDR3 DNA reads TGTGCCTGGAGTGCGACAGGGGGCGGCCAGCCCCAGCATTTT. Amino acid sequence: CAWSATGGGQPQHF.